These T cell receptor beta chains were read from a single sample in a study of vaccination and CD4 T cells after COVID-19. These receptors have no known antigen. TCRdb re-called the PCR reads through MiXCR, storing one row per CDR3 protein. The sample includes 11,000 or so distinct CDR3 sequences, about 57% of them seen just once. Material: CD4+ T cells from blood, cultured in vitro. The origin of the receptors is a human donor who had recovered from COVID-19. The CDR3 runs from the conserved cysteine through the conserved F or W. Fields, in order: D gene, clone size, V gene, J gene, CDR3 DNA, CDR3 protein. A D gene is named only where the DNA matches it firmly. Clone size is not always given. Where it is, it says once, few, many or a class for expanded clones.

>.|.|TRBV9|TRBJ2-3
TGTGCCAGCAGCGTAGCGGCGCAGTACTGGGATACGCAGTATTTT
CASSVAAQYWDTQYF
>.|.|TRBV6-1|TRBJ2-1
TGTGCCAGCTCGGAACAGGGTCTCTCGTACAATGAGCAGTTCTTC
CASSEQGLSYNEQFF
>TRBD2|.|TRBV6-4|TRBJ2-3
TGTGCCAGCAGTGAAGGTAGCGGGTCGGATACGCAGTATTTT
CASSEGSGSDTQYF
>.|.|TRBV5-6|TRBJ2-6
TGTGCCAGCAGCTTACGCGGGACGTCGGGGGCCAACGTCCTGACTTTC
CASSLRGTSGANVLTF
>TRBD2|few|TRBV20-1|TRBJ2-3
TGCAGTGCCCGCGACCAGGCGGCGGGAGGGAGCACAGATACGCAGTATTTT
CSARDQAAGGSTDTQYF
>.|once|TRBV24-1|TRBJ2-2
TGTGCCACCAGTGACACGGGGCAGGGAACCGGGGAGCTGTTTTTT
CATSDTGQGTGELFF
>TRBD2|.|TRBV20-1|TRBJ2-4
TGCAGTGCCCACCCGGCTAGCGGGAGCGGGATAGCCAAAAACATTCAGTACTTC
CSAHPASGSGIAKNIQYF
>TRBD2|.|TRBV20-1|TRBJ2-5
TGCAGTGCTATGACTAGCTTACACCAAGAGACCCAGTACTTC
CSAMTSLHQETQYF
>.|.|TRBV7-9|TRBJ2-2
TGTGCCAGCAGCTTAGGAGCCGGGACAACGAACACCGGGGAGCTGTTTTTT
CASSLGAGTTNTGELFF
>.|.|TRBV20-1|TRBJ1-5
TGCAGTGCTAGAGACTTACGGAGCAATCAGCCCCAGCATTTT
CSARDLRSNQPQHF
>.|few|TRBV7-8|TRBJ1-5
TGTGCCAGCAGCTTGGACGGACCAAATCAGCCCCAGCATTTT
CASSLDGPNQPQHF
>.|.|TRBV6-1|TRBJ2-3
TGTGCCAGCAGGGACCTAGGGACAGATACGCAGTATTTT
CASRDLGTDTQYF
>.|.|TRBV18|TRBJ1-5
TGTGCCAGCTCTCGGGGGGGAAATCAGCCCCAGCATTTT
CASSRGGNQPQHF
>.|.|TRBV20-1|TRBJ2-3
TGCAGTGCTAGCCGAAGGGATACGCAGTATTTT
CSASRRDTQYF
>.|.|TRBV6-1|TRBJ2-2
TGTGCCAGCATTATACTAGCATATCACGGGGAGCTGTTTTTT
CASIILAYHGELFF
>.|.|TRBV4-1|TRBJ1-5
TGCGCCAGCAGCCAAGATTGGAGGGTAGGGTTTCAGCCCCAGCATTTT
CASSQDWRVGFQPQHF
>.|.|TRBV15|TRBJ1-4
TGTGCCACCAGCGGCCAGACTAATGAAAAACTGTTTTTT
CATSGQTNEKLFF
>.|.|TRBV10-2|TRBJ2-3
TGCGCCACTCACCACAGCACAGATACGCAGTATTTT
CATHHSTDTQYF
>TRBD2|once|TRBV20-1|TRBJ2-7
TGCAGTGCTCGAGCCTTGACTAGCGGGAGGGCCGCGATTTACGAGCAGTACTTC
CSARALTSGRAAIYEQYF
>.|.|TRBV12-3/TRBV12-4|TRBJ2-4
TGTGCCAGCAGTTTTGATAACATTCAGTACTTC
CASSFDNIQYF
>.|.|TRBV11-1|TRBJ2-7
TGTGCCAGCAGCTTAGAGCCCTACGAGCAGTACTTC
CASSLEPYEQYF
>.|few|TRBV6-1|TRBJ1-3
TGTGCCAGCAGTGAAGACGGACGGCTCTCTGGAAACACCATATATTTT
CASSEDGRLSGNTIYF
>TRBD2|.|TRBV18|TRBJ2-1
TGTGCCAGCTCACCGGGATCCGGGACTAGCGGAAGTGGCTCCTACAATGAGCAGTTCTTC
CASSPGSGTSGSGSYNEQFF
>TRBD2|.|TRBV2|TRBJ2-3
TGTGCCAGCAGTGAAACGGGAGGTACAGATACGCAGTATTTT
CASSETGGTDTQYF
>TRBD2|few|TRBV5-1|TRBJ2-3
TGCGCCAGCAGCTTGTCGACTAGCGGGAGTGGAGATACGCAGTATTTT
CASSLSTSGSGDTQYF
>.|.|TRBV2|TRBJ1-1
TGTGCCAGCAGTGAATATCAGTCGGACACTGAAGCTTTCTTT
CASSEYQSDTEAFF
>.|few|TRBV29-1|TRBJ2-2
TGCAGCGTCCTGACATCTTTCGGTTTAACCGGGGAGCTGTTTTTT
CSVLTSFGLTGELFF
>TRBD1|.|TRBV20-1|TRBJ1-2
TGCAGTGCTCAGATTATAGGACAGGACTCCTACACCTTC
CSAQIIGQDSYTF
>.|few|TRBV10-3|TRBJ1-2
TGTGCCATCAGTGAGGAGGGAGAGGTATCGTATGGCTACACCTTC
CAISEEGEVSYGYTF
>TRBD2|.|TRBV12-3/TRBV12-4|TRBJ2-7
TGTGCCAGCAGTCCAGGACTAGTGGGGGAGCAGTACTTC
CASSPGLVGEQYF
>.|.|TRBV6-5|TRBJ2-7
TGTGCCAGCAGTTCCGCCAGGGCCTACGAGCAGTACTTC
CASSSARAYEQYF
>.|.|TRBV5-5|TRBJ2-5
TGTGCCAGCAGCTTGCCTGGGGGGCGCGAGACCCAGTACTTC
CASSLPGGRETQYF
>.|.|TRBV20-1|TRBJ2-2
TGCAGTGCTAGAGATTACAGGGTGGCGAACACCGGGGAGCTGTTTTTT
CSARDYRVANTGELFF
>TRBD1|few|TRBV6-5|TRBJ2-5
TGTGCCAGCAGTTATATCAGGGGGGAGACCCAGTACTTC
CASSYIRGETQYF
>TRBD1|few|TRBV19|TRBJ1-2
TGTGCCAGTAGTTCAGACAGGGGAGATGGCTACACCTTC
CASSSDRGDGYTF
>.|few|TRBV20-1|TRBJ2-3
TGCAGTGCTATTCGCGGGAGCACAGATACGCAGTATTTT
CSAIRGSTDTQYF
>.|.|TRBV6-1|TRBJ1-1
TGTGCCAGCAGTGAAGCATTCGGGGAGGGTCTTGGGACTGAAGCTTTCTTT
CASSEAFGEGLGTEAFF
>.|few|TRBV7-3|TRBJ1-1
TGTGCCAGCAGCTCTTCGGGTCGAACTGAAGCTTTCTTT
CASSSSGRTEAFF
>TRBD2|.|TRBV24-1|TRBJ2-1
TGTGCCACCAGTGATTTGCTAGCGGGACTCAATGAGCAGTTCTTC
CATSDLLAGLNEQFF
>.|.|TRBV7-9|TRBJ2-2
TGTGCCAGCAGCTTGGGACTCCCTTTGACCGGGGAGCTGTTTTTT
CASSLGLPLTGELFF
>TRBD1|few|TRBV7-9|TRBJ1-4
TGTGCCAGCAGCTTAGCGGGACAGAATGAAAAACTGTTTTTT
CASSLAGQNEKLFF
>.|.|TRBV20-1|TRBJ2-5
TGCAGTGCCTTCAGTCACACCGGGGGGACCCAGTACTTC
CSAFSHTGGTQYF
>TRBD2|few|TRBV6-2/TRBV6-3|TRBJ2-3
TGTGCCAGCAGTTACACTAGCGGGACGCCCACAGATACGCAGTATTTT
CASSYTSGTPTDTQYF
>TRBD1|.|TRBV6-5|TRBJ2-3
TGTGCCAGCAGTTACTCATCCAGGGGGACAGATACGCAGTATTTT
CASSYSSRGTDTQYF
>TRBD1|large|TRBV7-9|TRBJ1-2
TGTGCCAGCAGCTTAAGGACAGGGGTCGGCTACACCTTC
CASSLRTGVGYTF
>TRBD2|.|TRBV20-1|TRBJ2-7
TGCAGTGCTTACACGTATCGAGGGAGGGCCAACGAGCAGTACTTC
CSAYTYRGRANEQYF
>.|.|TRBV6-2/TRBV6-3|TRBJ2-2
TGTGCCAGCAGTTCGAACATGAACACCGGGGAGCTGTTTTTT
CASSSNMNTGELFF
>.|.|TRBV6-5|TRBJ1-5
TGTGCCAGCAGTTACGGAGGGGGGGGTCAGCCCCAGCATTTT
CASSYGGGGQPQHF
>TRBD1|.|TRBV28|TRBJ1-2
TGTGCCAGCAGTCCTTTCAGAGACAGGGAAAATGGCTACACCTTC
CASSPFRDRENGYTF
>.|few|TRBV28|TRBJ1-2
TGTGCCAGCAGTCAATCGGGGGTACCCTATGGCTACACCTTC
CASSQSGVPYGYTF
>TRBD2|.|TRBV28|TRBJ2-2
TGTGCCAGCAGGCCTCGGACTAGCGGGAGTGGCGGGGAGCTGTTTTTT
CASRPRTSGSGGELFF
>.|few|TRBV24-1|TRBJ2-5
TGTGCCACCAGTGATTCGGGCAGGGAGAGCGAGACCCAGTACTTC
CATSDSGRESETQYF
>.|.|TRBV12-3/TRBV12-4|TRBJ2-4
TGTGCCAGCAGGGCTCGGATCAAAAACATTCAGTACTTC
CASRARIKNIQYF
>.|.|TRBV18|TRBJ2-2
TGTGCCAGCTCACCACAACAGGGTTCCGGGGAGCTGTTTTTT
CASSPQQGSGELFF
>TRBD2|.|TRBV6-1|TRBJ2-5
TGTGCCAGCAGCTCCCTTAGCGGGAGCCGAGAGACCCAGTACTTC
CASSSLSGSRETQYF